Included here is one T cell receptor beta chain sequence, with context. The repertoire was sequenced with immunoSEQ multiplex PCR; TCRdb's copy has only in-frame clones and lacks some. The sample lists some 300,000 clones, less than 85% occurring once. The record originates from a study of shared clonotypes between healthy human individuals. CDR1 and CDR2 from the germline V gene are SGHTA and FQGTGA. This CDR3 contains 15 residues. V was pared by 4 bases and J by 2 bases, with 1 base of the junction left unmatched. The sequence came from a man aged 25-45 years in good health. Sequencing used memory CD4+ T cells sorted from blood. As for subset: CD45RA-negative fraction. This sequence joins TRBV7-3 and TRBJ2-6; 8 nucleotides match TRBD1. CDR3 bases: TGTGCCAGCAGCTCAGGGGGCGCTGGGGCCAACGTCCTGACTTTC. It codes for CASSSGGAGANVLTF. The whole variable domain, remainder taken from reference TRBV7-3 and TRBJ2-6, is GAGVSQTPSNKVTEKGKYVELRCDPISGHTALYWYRQSLGQGPEFLIYFQGTGAADDSGLPNDRFFAVRPEGSVSTLKIQRTERGDSAVYLCASSSGGAGANVLTFGAGSRLTVL.